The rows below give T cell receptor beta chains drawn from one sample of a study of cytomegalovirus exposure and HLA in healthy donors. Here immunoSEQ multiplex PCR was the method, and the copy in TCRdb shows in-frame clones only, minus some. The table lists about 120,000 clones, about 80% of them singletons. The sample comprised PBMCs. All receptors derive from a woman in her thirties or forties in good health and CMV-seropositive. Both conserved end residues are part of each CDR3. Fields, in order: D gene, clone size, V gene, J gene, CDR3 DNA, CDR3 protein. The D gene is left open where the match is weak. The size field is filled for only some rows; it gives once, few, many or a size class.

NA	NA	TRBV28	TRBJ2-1	TGTGCCAGCAGTCCACAGGGGGGGTCCTACAATGAGCAGTTCTTC	CASSPQGGSYNEQFF
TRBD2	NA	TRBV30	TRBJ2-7	TGTGCCTGGTCCCTGGGACTAGCCTACGAGCAGTACTTC	CAWSLGLAYEQYF
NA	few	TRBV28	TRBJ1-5	TGTGCCAGCAGCGTCGGACACAGCAATCAGCCCCAGCATTTT	CASSVGHSNQPQHF
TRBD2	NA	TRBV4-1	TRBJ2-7	TGCGCCAGCAGCCTGGGACTAGCGGACTACGAGCAGTACTTC	CASSLGLADYEQYF
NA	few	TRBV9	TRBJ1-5	TGTGCCAGCAGCGTAGGGAAATTCGGGGATCAGCCCCAGCATTTT	CASSVGKFGDQPQHF
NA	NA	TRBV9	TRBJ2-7	TGTGCCAGCAGCGTAGGAAGCGACTCCTACGAGCAGTACTTC	CASSVGSDSYEQYF
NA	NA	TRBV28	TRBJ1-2	TGTGCCAGCACCCAGGCGGGGCCCTATGGCTACACCTTC	CASTQAGPYGYTF
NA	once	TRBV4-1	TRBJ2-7	TGCGCCAGCAGCCAAGTCCTGGAGTGGCAGACGCAGTACTTC	CASSQVLEWQTQYF
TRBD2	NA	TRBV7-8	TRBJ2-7	TGTGCCAGCAGCCACAATAGCGGGTGGGAGCAGTACTTC	CASSHNSGWEQYF
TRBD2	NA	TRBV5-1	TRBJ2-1	TGCGCCAGCAGCTTAGACGGGAGGGCCTGGGATGAGCAGTTCTTC	CASSLDGRAWDEQFF
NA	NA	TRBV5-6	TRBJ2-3	TGTGCCAGCAGCATAACTAGAGGTGCGGATACGCAGTATTTT	CASSITRGADTQYF
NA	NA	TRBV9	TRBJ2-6	TGTGCCAGCAGCGTAGAGAGGAGCTCTGGGGCCAACGTCCTGACTTTC	CASSVERSSGANVLTF
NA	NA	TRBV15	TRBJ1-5	TGTGCCACCAGCACTCCGAAAGCGAGCAATCAGCCCCAGCATTTT	CATSTPKASNQPQHF
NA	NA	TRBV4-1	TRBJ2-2	TGCGCCAGCAGCCACCTAACTAGAGACACCGGGGAGCTGTTTTTT	CASSHLTRDTGELFF
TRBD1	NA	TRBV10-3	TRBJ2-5	TGTGCCACCGGGACAGGGCAAGAGACCCAGTACTTC	CATGTGQETQYF
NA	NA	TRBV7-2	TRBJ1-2	TGTGCCAGCAGCTTATTAAGGACAGATGTCGGAGGCTACACCTTC	CASSLLRTDVGGYTF
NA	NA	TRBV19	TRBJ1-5	TGTGCCAGTAGTATATGGTGGGGAGGCAATCAGCCCCAGCATTTT	CASSIWWGGNQPQHF
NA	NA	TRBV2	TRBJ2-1	TGTGCCAGCAGTGAAAAGGGGGACATCTACAATGAGCAGTTCTTC	CASSEKGDIYNEQFF
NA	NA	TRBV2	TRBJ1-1	TGTGCCAGCAGTGAAGAAAAGGGACTAACAGGGAACACTGAAGCTTTCTTT	CASSEEKGLTGNTEAFF
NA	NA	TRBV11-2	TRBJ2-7	TGTGCCAGCAGCTCTATTCGGGATAGAACCTCCTACGAGCAGTACTTC	CASSSIRDRTSYEQYF
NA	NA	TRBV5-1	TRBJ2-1	TGCGCCAGCAGCGTGGGGGAGGACCTCAATGAGCAGTTCTTC	CASSVGEDLNEQFF
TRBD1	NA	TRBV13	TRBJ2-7	TGTGCCAGCAGCACCCGACGACAGGGGAAAGAATACGAGCAGTACTTC	CASSTRRQGKEYEQYF
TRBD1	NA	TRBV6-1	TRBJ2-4	TGTGCCAGCCGCTGGACAGGGGAAGTATTTCAGTACTTC	CASRWTGEVFQYF
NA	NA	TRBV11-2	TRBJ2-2	TGTGCCAGCAGCACCCGCGGAGGTTTGTCCGGGGAGCTGTTTTTT	CASSTRGGLSGELFF
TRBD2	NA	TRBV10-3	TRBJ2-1	TGTGCCATCGGGGAGCGGGAGTCCTACAATGAGCAGTTCTTC	CAIGERESYNEQFF
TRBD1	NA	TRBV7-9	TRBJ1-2	TGTGCCAGCAGCTTAGATTCAGGGGGCCACTATGGCTACACCTTC	CASSLDSGGHYGYTF
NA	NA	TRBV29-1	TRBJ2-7	TGCAGCGTTGAAGATGCGATAACCTACGAGCAGTACTTC	CSVEDAITYEQYF
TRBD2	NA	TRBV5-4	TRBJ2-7	TGTGCCAGCAGCTTGGGTCAGCGGGAGATCCGGGAGCAGTACTTC	CASSLGQREIREQYF
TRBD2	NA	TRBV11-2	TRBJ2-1	TGTGCCAGCAGCTTCAGGCGGGAGCTGCATGAGCAGTTCTTC	CASSFRRELHEQFF
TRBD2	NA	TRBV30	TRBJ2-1	TGTGCCTGGAGTGATACTCTAGCGGCCAATGAGCAGTTCTTC	CAWSDTLAANEQFF
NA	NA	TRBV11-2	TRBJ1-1	TGTGCCAGCAGCTTACAGGGGTTAGACACTGAAGCTTTCTTT	CASSLQGLDTEAFF
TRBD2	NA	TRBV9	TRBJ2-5	TGTGCCAGCAGCGAGGAACTAGCGGGAGAGCAAGAGACCCAGTACTTC	CASSEELAGEQETQYF
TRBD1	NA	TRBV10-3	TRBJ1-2	TGTGCCATCAGTGTAGGGACAGATTACAGGGGCTACACCTTC	CAISVGTDYRGYTF
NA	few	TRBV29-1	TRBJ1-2	TGCAGCGTTGATTTTACCGGGACACGCTATGGCTACACCTTC	CSVDFTGTRYGYTF
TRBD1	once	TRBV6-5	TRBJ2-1	TGTGCCAGCAGTTACCGCCGGGGACAGGGGTACAATGAGCAGTTCTTC	CASSYRRGQGYNEQFF
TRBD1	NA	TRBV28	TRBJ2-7	TGTGCCAGCAGTTTATCGGGACAGGGCTACGAGCAGTACTTC	CASSLSGQGYEQYF
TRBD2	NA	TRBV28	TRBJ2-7	TGTGCCAGTTGGACTAGCGGGACAGGTGGGCAGTACTTC	CASWTSGTGGQYF
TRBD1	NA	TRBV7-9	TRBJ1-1	TGTGCCAGCAGCTTAGGGGACAGGGGCACTGAAGCTTTCTTT	CASSLGDRGTEAFF
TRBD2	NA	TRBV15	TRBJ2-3	TGTGCCACCGGACTAGCGGGAGGGCCAGATACGCAGTATTTT	CATGLAGGPDTQYF
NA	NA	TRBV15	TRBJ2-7	TGTGCCACCAGCACACGGCCTAGGGGCTACGAGCAGTACTTC	CATSTRPRGYEQYF
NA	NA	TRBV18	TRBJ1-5	TGTGCCAGCTCACCATCGGTTTCAAATAGCAATCAGTCCCAGCATTTT	CASSPSVSNSNQSQHF
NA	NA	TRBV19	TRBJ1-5	TGTGCCAGTAAGGGTCAGGGTTTAGCCGATAGCAATCAGCCCCAGCATTTT	CASKGQGLADSNQPQHF
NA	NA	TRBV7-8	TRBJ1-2	TGTGCCAGCAGCTCAGTCGTCGGGGTTGGCTACACCTTC	CASSSVVGVGYTF
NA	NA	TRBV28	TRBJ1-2	TGTGCCAGCAGTCCCTTGGGGGGGCAACAAGGCTACACCTTC	CASSPLGGQQGYTF
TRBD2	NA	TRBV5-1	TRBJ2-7	TGCGCCAGCAGCTTGTGGACCGAGCGGGGGTTGTACGAGCAGTACTTC	CASSLWTERGLYEQYF